One T cell receptor beta chain is described in this entry. All enrollees were about 18 to 90 years old and from fewer than 25 US areas. Assignments of participants to cohorts depended upon their own reported clinical history. Symptom resolution, clearance, or two negative PCRs marked the recovered donors of Cohort 3. The CDR3 runs 13 residues. V gave up 4 bases and J gave up 8 bases; unmatched junction bases: 6. Germline CDR1 and CDR2: GTSNPN and SVGIG (reference sequence). Under the authors' procedure: Nucleated cell counts were estimated from reference gene primer amplification. Here immunoSEQ multiplex PCR was the method, and the copy in TCRdb shows in-frame clones only, minus some. V and J calls and clone size follow that table, whereas D and trimming were derived from the DNA. The repertoire includes about 180,000 clones, roughly 84% of them detected once, and over 15% sits in the top ten. This sample is drawn from a study of blood T cell repertoires in COVID-19.

The chain links TRBV30 to TRBJ1-4, with 8 nucleotides matching TRBD1. Sequences were obtained from PBMCs or T cells enriched from blood (not recorded which). The TCR comes from a man aged 60-69 years who had recovered from COVID-19. The CDR3 loop is CAWTPGGGEKLFF. CDR3 nucleotides: TGTGCCTGGACCCCAGGGGGCGGCGAAAAACTGTTTTTT. The variable domain in full, completed from reference TRBV30 and TRBJ1-4, reads SQTIHQWPATLVQPVGSPLSLECTVEGTSNPNLYWYRQAAGRGLQLLFYSVGIGQISSEVPQNLSASRPQDRQFILSSKKLLLSDSGFYLCAWTPGGGEKLFFGSGTQLSVL.